A single sample gave rise to the 27 T cell receptor beta chains below, sequenced in a study of cytomegalovirus exposure and HLA in healthy donors. This PCR relied on a set of 60 Vbeta primers and 13 Jbeta primers. The table came from immunoSEQ multiplex PCR; TCRdb's copy has only in-frame clones and leaves some out. The sample consists of tens of thousands of clones, roughly 80% of them appearing once. The sample taken for sequencing was PBMCs. These receptors were obtained from a girl aged 2-9 years in good health and CMV-seropositive.

By proportion, this clone is medium-sized. CDR3 DNA: TGCGCCAGCAGCTTTAAAGCGGGGGCGGAAGGCTACGAGCAGTACTTC. Amino acid sequence: CASSFKAGAEGYEQYF. The chain joins TRBV5-1 to TRBJ2-7; 8 bases align to TRBD2. Looked up from germline, CDR1 is SGHRS and CDR2 is YFSETQ. This CDR3 has 16 residues. V trimming: 2 bases; J trimming: 3 bases; junction bases outside the gene matches: 10.

The V and J genes are TRBV6-6 and TRBJ2-3; the D is unclear. V lost 7 bases and J 6 bases, leaving 17 bases between the germline ends. The CDR3 totals 14 residues. CDR1 is MNHNY and CDR2 is SVGAGI in the germline V gene (reference sequence). CDR3 in DNA: TGTGCCAGCACCGGGTACCGAGGTGCGGATACGCAGTATTTT. It translates to CASTGYRGADTQYF.

The chain uses TRBV18 and TRBJ2-3; the match to TRBD2 covers 7 bases. Trimming cost V 2 bases and J 6 bases; bases outside gene matches: 11. Germline V gene lookup returns CDR1 KGHSH and CDR2 LQKENI. This CDR3 comprises 16 residues. CDR3 in DNA: TGTGCCAGCTCACCATGGGCTAGCGGACGTCCGGATACGCAGTATTTT. Residues: CASSPWASGRPDTQYF.

Comments on this clone: One end of the junction does not line up with germline, which may come from a read error. The CDR3 bases are TGTGCCAGCTTAGCTGGAAGCACCATATATTTT. It translates to CASLAGSTIYF. The chain employs TRBV6-6 and TRBJ1-3; D not certain. Germline CDR1 is MNHNY and CDR2 is SVGAGI (reference sequence). The CDR3 has 11 amino acids.

This chain joins TRBV14 and TRBJ2-7, with TRBD1 matching over 8 bases. Per germline, CDR1 SGHDN and CDR2 FVKESK. The CDR3 consists of 16 residues. Trimming removed 3 bases from V and 1 base from J; junction bases left unmatched: 8. The CDR3 sequence: CASSQRFQGASYEQYF. The DNA of the CDR3 is TGTGCCAGCAGCCAGAGATTCCAGGGGGCTTCCTACGAGCAGTACTTC.

The chain couples TRBV7-7 to TRBJ2-2, with D uncertain. V shed 5 bases and J shed 8 bases, with 18 bases lying between them. Germline CDR1 reads SSHAT; CDR2 reads FNYEAQ (reference sequence). The CDR3 contains 15 residues. This CDR3 is CASSIGTSAPGELFF. CDR3 DNA sequence: TGTGCCAGCAGCATAGGAACCTCAGCGCCTGGGGAGCTGTTTTTT.

The rearrangement links TRBV20-1 to TRBJ1-1, with 8 bases matching TRBD1. This CDR3 has 11 amino acids. Losses at the gene ends were 6 bases for V and 6 bases for J; bases not matched to a gene: 3. CDR1 is DFQATT, CDR2 SNEGSKA, per germline (reference sequence). CDR3 region: CSARTGSEAFF. In nucleotides, the CDR3 is TGCAGTGCGCGGACAGGGTCTGAAGCTTTCTTT.

In DNA, the CDR3 is TGTGCCAGTAGCCCCTCCGCGGGGAAACTGTTTTTT. It encodes CASSPSAGKLFF. V gene TRBV19 combines with J gene TRBJ1-4, with unresolved D. This CDR3 region has 12 residues. The germline V and J ends were trimmed by 6 bases and 11 bases, with 13 bases remaining between them. Germline values: CDR1 LNHDA, CDR2 SQIVND (reference sequence).

The count of this clone is one. The J gene is TRBJ1-5, the V gene TRBV7-8, with D perhaps TRBD1 (5 bases). Germline V gives CDR1 SGHVS, CDR2 FQNEAQ. The CDR3 consists of 12 residues. The ends were cut back, 2 bases at V and 11 bases at J, with 10 bases in the middle. The CDR3 here is CASSLMGDSQHF. The CDR3 bases are TGTGCCAGCAGCTTAATGGGGGACTCCCAGCATTTT.

The chain carries TRBV7-9 and TRBJ2-1, with D perhaps matching TRBD2 (5 bases). The germline CDR1 and CDR2 sequences are SEHNR and FQNEAQ (reference sequence). The V end was cut by 4 bases, the J end by 10 bases, with 20 bases between. This CDR3 region has 15 residues. The CDR3 loop is CASSYPGIGVQEQFF. The CDR3 DNA reads TGTGCCAGCAGCTACCCCGGGATCGGGGTCCAAGAGCAGTTCTTC.

Written as DNA, the CDR3 is TGTGCCTGGAACAGGGGGCACGAAGCTTTCTTT. Protein sequence: CAWNRGHEAFF. This chain connects TRBV30 to TRBJ1-1, with 9 bases aligning to TRBD1. V lost 4 bases, J lost 8 bases, and 2 bases stayed unmatched. The germline CDR1 and CDR2 sequences are GTSNPN and SVGIG (reference sequence). The CDR3 runs to 11 residues.

The rearrangement uses TRBV15 and TRBJ1-6; no clear D. Trimming pared 4 bases from V and 1 base from J, leaving 11 bases between. The CDR3 has 16 amino acids. Germline CDR1 reads LNHNV; CDR2 reads YYDKDF (reference sequence). Here the CDR3 reads CATSKDPISYNSPLHF. In DNA form, the CDR3 reads TGTGCCACCAGCAAAGACCCAATTTCCTATAATTCACCCCTCCACTTT.

A few counts support this clone. The rearrangement joins TRBV7-2 to TRBJ2-7, with 13 nucleotides matching TRBD2. J gave up 2 bases and V 5 bases, and 6 bases lay outside the gene matches. Germline V gene data show CDR1 as SGHTA and CDR2 as FQGNSA. The CDR3 contains 16 residues. The CDR3, as DNA: TGTGCCAGCAGCCTCCGCACTAGCGGGAGGGCCTACGAGCAGTACTTC. This codes for CASSLRTSGRAYEQYF.

The chain joins TRBV5-1 to TRBJ1-2; 7 bases agree with TRBD1. This CDR3 region has 15 residues. The ends lost 4 bases at V and 8 bases at J; junction bases unmatched: 14. Germline CDR1 SGHRS, CDR2 YFSETQ. CDR3 DNA sequence: TGCGCCAGCAGCAGTCTGAGACAGGGTATTCAAGGCTACACCTTC. This sequence encodes CASSSLRQGIQGYTF.

J is TRBJ2-2 and V is TRBV6-9; a weak D match, TRBD2 (5 bases). The CDR3 has 13 residues. Trimming stripped 1 base from V and 7 bases from J, with 7 bases between. Per germline, CDR1 MNHGY and CDR2 SVAAGI. CDR3 protein: CASSYYEGGELFF. DNA for the CDR3: TGTGCCAGCAGTTATTATGAGGGCGGGGAGCTGTTTTTT.

The rearrangement uses TRBV13 and TRBJ2-1; 8 positions match TRBD1. This CDR3 spans 18 amino acids. After removal of 4 bases from V and 4 bases from J, the junction contained 15 bases not matched to a gene. Germline loops: CDR1 PRHDT, CDR2 FYEKMQ (reference sequence). Written as DNA, the CDR3 is TGTGCCAGCAGCTATATCCTGGGCCGGGGACAGGAGTACAATGAGCAGTTCTTC. The encoded protein is CASSYILGRGQEYNEQFF. The whole variable domain, remainder taken from reference TRBV13 and TRBJ2-1, is AAGVIQSPRHLIKEKRETATLKCYPIPRHDTVYWYQQGPGQDPQFLISFYEKMQSDKGSIPDRFSAQQFSDYHSELNMSSLELGDSALYFCASSYILGRGQEYNEQFFGPGTRLTVL.

The chain is built from TRBV28 and TRBJ1-1, with no clear D. Per germline, CDR1 MDHEN and CDR2 SYDVKM. Trimming cost V 5 bases and J 0 bases, with 7 bases left between them. This CDR3 region has 13 residues. The CDR3 DNA follows: TGTGCCAGCAGTCCGTCCTTGAACACTGAAGCTTTCTTT. Encoded protein: CASSPSLNTEAFF.

Only one count was recorded for this clone. This sample also contains other DNA sequences that code for the same CDR3. The chain links TRBV2 to TRBJ1-1; a weak D match, TRBD1 (5 bases). The CDR3 has 13 amino acids. The germline gives CDR1 SNHLY, CDR2 FYNNEI. V dropped 4 bases and J dropped 0 bases, with 6 bases sitting between them. In nucleotides, the CDR3 is TGTGCCAGCAGTGGACAGTTGAACACTGAAGCTTTCTTT. Translation: CASSGQLNTEAFF.

V and J are TRBV7-9 and TRBJ1-1; D remains unclear. The CDR3 spans 14 residues. Germline-derived CDR1 and CDR2 are SEHNR and FQNEAQ (reference sequence). Trimming left V 0 bases short and J 1 base short, with 6 bases between. The CDR3 loop is CASSLARKNTEAFF. CDR3 DNA: TGTGCCAGCAGCTTAGCCCGTAAGAACACTGAAGCTTTCTTT.

The chain has TRBV29-1 and TRBJ2-7; TRBD2 matches at 10 bases. Germline-derived CDR1 and CDR2 are SQVTM and ANQGSEA. V was pared by 5 bases and J by 7 bases, with 11 bases of the junction left unmatched. CDR3 length: 14 amino acids. CDR3 sequence (DNA): TGCAGCGTTCTGCCTAGCGGGAGTTCGGGGGAGCAGTACTTC. The encoded protein is CSVLPSGSSGEQYF.

This chain joins TRBV30 and TRBJ1-2; a weak D match, TRBD1 (6 bases). Trimming left V 4 bases short and J 4 bases short, with 16 bases between. Germline V gene data show CDR1 as GTSNPN and CDR2 as SVGIG (reference sequence). This CDR3 contains 14 residues. CDR3 region: CAWTLWQGIYGYTF. The DNA of the CDR3 is TGTGCCTGGACGCTCTGGCAGGGGATCTATGGCTACACCTTC.

CDR3 loop: CASSPQGPADTQYF. The CDR3 DNA reads TGTGCCAGCAGCCCCCAGGGCCCCGCAGATACGCAGTATTTT. The chain uses TRBV7-9 and TRBJ2-3; TRBD1 is a possible D gene (5 bases). The germline V gene encodes CDR1 SEHNR and CDR2 FQNEAQ (reference sequence). The CDR3 runs to 14 residues. Trimming removed 5 bases at V and 4 bases at J, with 13 bases between.

Remarks on this clone: One end of the junction varies from germline; a read error may be responsible. The V gene is TRBV6-1, the J gene TRBJ2-7; TRBD2 matches at 10 bases. Germline loops: CDR1 MNHNS, CDR2 SASEGT. The CDR3 is 15 residues long. The CDR3 sequence is CASSETSGRAYEQYF. In DNA, the CDR3 is TGTGCCAGCAGTGAAACAAGCGGGAGGGCCTATGAGCAGTACTTC.

The chain recombines TRBV5-1 with TRBJ2-2, with TRBD2 matching over 7 bases. This CDR3 is built from 16 residues. Per germline, CDR1 SGHRS and CDR2 YFSETQ. The ends lost 3 bases at V and 0 bases at J; junction bases unmatched: 5. CDR3 sequence: CASSSGTTTNTGELFF. The DNA for the CDR3 is TGCGCCAGCAGCTCCGGGACTACCACGAACACCGGGGAGCTGTTTTTT.

The rearrangement links TRBV9 to TRBJ1-2; D gene uncertain. Germline V gene lookup returns CDR1 SGDLS and CDR2 YYNGEE. The V end was cut by 2 bases, the J end by 3 bases, with 8 bases between. The CDR3 runs to 13 residues. The CDR3 coding sequence is TGTGCCAGCAGCGTTTACACAGACTATGGCTACACCTTC. It codes for CASSVYTDYGYTF.

The chain couples TRBV6-1 to TRBJ1-3, with D unresolved. This CDR3 has 15 residues. The germline CDR1 and CDR2 sequences are MNHNS and SASEGT. Between the trimmed V and J ends, which lost 6 bases and 3 bases, there was a span of 15 bases. In nucleotides, the CDR3 is TGTGCCAGCAGCGGGATCCCTATAGGTGGAAACACCATATATTTT. It codes for CASSGIPIGGNTIYF.

This clone was seen a few times. J is TRBJ2-1 and V is TRBV4-2; 8 bases align to TRBD1. From germline, CDR1 is LGHNA and CDR2 YNFKEQ. The CDR3 runs 20 residues. V was pared by 2 bases and J by 0 bases, with 15 bases of the junction left unmatched. For the CDR3, the DNA is TGTGCCAGCAGCCAAAATGGCGGGACAGGACCCTTTAGCTCCTACAATGAGCAGTTCTTC. Its translation is CASSQNGGTGPFSSYNEQFF.